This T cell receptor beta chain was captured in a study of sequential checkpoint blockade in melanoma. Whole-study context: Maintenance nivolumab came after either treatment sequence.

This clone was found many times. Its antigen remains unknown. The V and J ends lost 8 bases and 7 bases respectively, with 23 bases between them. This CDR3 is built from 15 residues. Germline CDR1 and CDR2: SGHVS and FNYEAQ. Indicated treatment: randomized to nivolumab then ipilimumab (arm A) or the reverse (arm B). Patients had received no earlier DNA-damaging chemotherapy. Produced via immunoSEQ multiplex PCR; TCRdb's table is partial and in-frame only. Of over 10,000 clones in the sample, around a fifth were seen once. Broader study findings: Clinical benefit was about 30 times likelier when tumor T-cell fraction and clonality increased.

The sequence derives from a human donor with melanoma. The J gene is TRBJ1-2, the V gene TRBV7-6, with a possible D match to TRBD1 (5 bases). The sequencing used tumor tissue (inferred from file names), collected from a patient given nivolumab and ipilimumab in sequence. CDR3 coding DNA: TGTGCCAGCTCCGCCGTAGGGGTCGCGAACCGTGGCTACACCTTC. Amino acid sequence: CASSAVGVANRGYTF.